A selection of T cell receptor beta chains follows, all from one sample in a study of blood T cell repertoires in COVID-19. Profiling relied on immunoSEQ multiplex PCR, and the TCRdb table lists in-frame clones only, not all of them. In the table there are 150,000 to 200,000 clones, roughly 80% of which are singletons. The sample consisted of peripheral blood. The receptors here all came from a man aged 60 to 75 with COVID-19, enrolled during active disease. The CDR3 runs from the conserved cysteine through the conserved F or W. Fields, in order: V gene, CDR3 protein.

TRBV9 | CASSVQTQSEQYF
TRBV27 | CASSLSRDYEQYF
TRBV19 | CASSIMTSKYEQYF
TRBV28 | CASSLSGYGYTF
TRBV5-1 | CASSLDAGRNYGYTF
TRBV5-5 | CASSQGRISPLHF
TRBV6-5 | CASSTHQGRKEKLFF
TRBV7-9 | CASTGPPSNEKLFF
TRBV30 | CAWSVWSDFSGNTIYF
TRBV6-5 | CASSRQGPGELFF
TRBV27 | CASQTAYTYGYTF
TRBV6-6 | CASRPPSDRPNYGYTF
TRBV10-1 | CASSNGLAGTDTQYF
TRBV10-1 | CASSEGGFGETQYF
TRBV18 | CASSQGRDTQYF
TRBV7-2 | CASSPDRSKNSPLHF
TRBV6-4 | CASSNSWTGGNTEAFF
TRBV30 | CAWSRSFGNTIYF
TRBV18 | CASSPPSGDLGETQYF
TRBV4-1 | CASSIGGGANTEAFF
TRBV6-6 | CASRMDRNSNQPQHF
TRBV19 | CASVRQAFTEAFF
TRBV27 | CASSFNRNTEAFF
TRBV27 | CASSFSTGLYGYTF
TRBV2 | CASSEGASDTQYF
TRBV19 | CASSIVWGSEQFF
TRBV9 | CASSTEVTGELFF
TRBV7-9 | CASSLAGAQLNDEQFF
TRBV25-1 | CASSESENEQFF
TRBV29-1 | CSVEALGQGALGYTF
TRBV5-4 | CASSLGGGISNEQFF
TRBV5-1 | CASSVAGNTIYF
TRBV12-3/TRBV12-4 | CASSLWEYTEAFF
TRBV4-2 | CASSQDVTELYNEQFF
TRBV19 | CASSRGGDHYGYTF
TRBV4-2 | CASSQAPPLANEKLFF
TRBV5-8 | CASSHAQRQPQHF
TRBV9 | CASSVGRGSYEQYF
TRBV11-1 | CASSFDDRPNYGYTF
TRBV6-2/TRBV6-3 | CASSWRVRNTEAFF
TRBV10-3 | CANRQGRNYGYTF
TRBV7-9 | CASSSRGENGEYGYTF
TRBV30 | CAWSSLQDSPRGYEQYF
TRBV3-1/TRBV3-2 | CASSQGYLASEQFF
TRBV5-8 | CASSLLRGTGATYSNQPQHF
TRBV2 | CARSTGSTDTQYF
TRBV5-1 | CASSLGGTGYYEQYF
TRBV5-1 | CASRRVPGGPLSSYNEQFF
TRBV29-1 | CSVEGDRGEKDYGYTF
TRBV15 | CATSRVTGWDTEAFF
TRBV6-6 | CASTPSGQGGGYTF
TRBV19 | CASRDLTVLNTEAFF
TRBV5-4 | CASRRDRGDYEQYF
TRBV10-2 | CATRDSPKNTEAFF
TRBV19 | CASSIAGAAYEQYF